These 5 T cell receptor beta chains originate from one sample sequenced in a study of beta chain features in type 1 diabetes. Study conclusions and caveats: People with Type 1 diabetes carried modestly yet significantly shorter TCRB CDR3s in all four CD4+ subsets.

These receptors have no identified antigens. The study reverse transcribed the entire isolated RNA, so it sequenced expressed TCRB transcripts. Repertoires were generated with immunoSEQ multiplex PCR, while TCRdb's copy carries only in-frame clones and drops some. Of roughly 180,000 clones in the sample, around 7.9% were seen once. Material: central memory CD4+ T cells from blood. Every receptor here comes from a young man with type 1 diabetes.

The chain joins TRBV7-2 to TRBJ2-7; weak D call: TRBD1 (5 bases). The CDR3 contains 13 residues. Trimming removed 5 bases at V and 0 bases at J, with 8 bases between. Germline lookup yields CDR1 SGHTA and CDR2 FQGNSA. CDR3 sequence reads: CASSPGHSYEQYF. The CDR3 nucleotides are TGTGCCAGCAGCCCTGGACACTCCTACGAGCAGTACTTC.

This clone has only a few counts. Other DNA sequences of this sample code for an identical CDR3. The rearrangement links TRBV18 to TRBJ2-7, with 11 bases aligning to TRBD2. Germline CDR1 KGHSH, CDR2 LQKENI. V dropped 3 bases and J dropped 3; count of bases not matched to a gene: 4. The CDR3 is 15 amino acids. As DNA, the CDR3 is TGTGCCAGCTCACCGGGGACTAGCGGAGGCTACGAGCAGTACTTC. Protein sequence: CASSPGTSGGYEQYF.

This clone has more than one count but fewer than ten. The chain carries TRBV29-1 and TRBJ1-5, with 7 nucleotides matching TRBD1. Germline values: CDR1 SQVTM, CDR2 ANQGSEA. The CDR3 is 13 amino acids. Unmatched junction bases numbered 6, after V lost 4 bases and J lost 6 bases. This chain's CDR3 is CSVGQGGLQPQHF. The CDR3, as DNA: TGCAGCGTTGGACAGGGTGGGCTTCAGCCCCAGCATTTT.

The chain has TRBV5-1 and TRBJ1-1; 10 bases agree with TRBD1. J was trimmed by 3 bases and V by 0 bases; bases with no gene match: 8. From germline, CDR1 is SGHRS and CDR2 YFSETQ. The CDR3 length is 17 residues. As DNA, the CDR3 is TGCGCCAGCAGCTTGGGGGGACAGGGGCCCTGGGACACTGAAGCTTTCTTT. Protein product: CASSLGGQGPWDTEAFF.

This clone was seen a few times. This chain uses TRBV5-6 with TRBJ2-1; D is possibly TRBD1 (7 bases). Germline V gene lookup returns CDR1 SGHDT and CDR2 YYEEEE. The ends were cut back, 0 bases at V and 2 bases at J, with 15 bases in the middle. The length of the CDR3 is 17 residues. The CDR3 bases are TGTGCCAGCAGCTTGGATCGAGGAGGGGGCACCTACAATGAGCAGTTCTTC. Its protein is CASSLDRGGGTYNEQFF. Supplemented by reference TRBV5-6 and TRBJ2-1, the full variable domain reads DAGVTQSPTHLIKTRGQQVTLRCSPKSGHDTVSWYQQALGQGPQFIFQYYEEEERQRGNFPDRFSGHQFPNYSSELNVNALLLGDSALYLCASSLDRGGGTYNEQFFGPGTRLTVL.